This T cell receptor (beta chain) comes out of a study of response to subunit inactivated influenza vaccine. Study findings and constraints: Authors suggested each seasonal influenza vaccination recruits few new T cells.

This clonotype has only a few counts. No antigen is known for it. TCRdb reprocessed the RT-PCR reads with MiXCR, giving one entry per CDR3 protein. The table includes 750,000 to 850,000 distinct CDR3 sequences, under 20% detected once. CDR3 length: 12 amino acids. V lost 8 bases and J lost 6, with 10 bases in between. Germline CDR1 is SGHTA and CDR2 is FQGTGA. J is TRBJ2-2 and V is TRBV7-3, with D unresolved. Here the sequenced sample was PBMCs from blood, taken approximately 5 days after vaccination. This TCR was sampled from a man aged 50 to 60 who received an inactivated influenza vaccine. The CDR3 nucleotides are TGTGCCAGCGGAGTTTCGTCCGGGGAGCTGTTTTTT. Residues: CASGVSSGELFF.